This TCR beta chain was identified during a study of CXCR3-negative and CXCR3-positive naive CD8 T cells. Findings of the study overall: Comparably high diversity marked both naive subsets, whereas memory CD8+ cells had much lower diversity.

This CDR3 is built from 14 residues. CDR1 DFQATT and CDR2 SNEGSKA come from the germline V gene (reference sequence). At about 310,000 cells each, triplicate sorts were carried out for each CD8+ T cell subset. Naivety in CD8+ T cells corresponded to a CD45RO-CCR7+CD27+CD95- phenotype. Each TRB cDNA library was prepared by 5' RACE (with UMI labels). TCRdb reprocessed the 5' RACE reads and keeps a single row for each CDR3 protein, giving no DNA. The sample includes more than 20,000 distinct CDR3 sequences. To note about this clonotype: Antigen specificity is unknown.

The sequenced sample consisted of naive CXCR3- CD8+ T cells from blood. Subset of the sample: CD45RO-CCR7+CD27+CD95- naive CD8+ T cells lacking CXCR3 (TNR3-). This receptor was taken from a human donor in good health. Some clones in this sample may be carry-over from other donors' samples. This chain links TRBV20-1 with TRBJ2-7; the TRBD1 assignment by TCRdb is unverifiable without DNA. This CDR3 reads CSARPRDRISEQYF.